This T cell receptor beta chain was captured in a study of blood T cell repertoires in COVID-19. For the study at large: Whether acute or convalescent, the COVID-19 samples came from the United States, Italy and Spain. PBMCs, B-cell-depleted T cells, or T cells provided the cDNA or gDNA that made up the material.

Authors' data handling: Amplifying reference gene primers gave estimates of nucleated cell counts. Measured with immunoSEQ multiplex PCR; TCRdb has only the in-frame clones, and not every one. That table furnishes V, J and clone size, whereas the DNA furnished D and trimming. The sample holds 100,000 or so clones, more than 75% seen once. This CDR3 is 13 amino acids long. The germline V gene has CDR1 SGHNT and CDR2 YYREEE (reference sequence). V dropped 9 bases and J dropped 3; count of bases not matched to a gene: 7. The sequence derives from a man aged 55 to 70 with active or convalescent COVID-19. The sample comprised peripheral blood. The chain uses TRBV5-4 and TRBJ2-3; the match to TRBD2 covers 7 bases. This chain's CDR3 is CATRGGGTDTQYF. The CDR3 coding sequence is TGTGCCACCCGTGGGGGAGGGACAGATACGCAGTATTTT.